The 29 T cell receptor beta chains below all came from one sample that was sequenced in a study of CD8 T cells in Susac syndrome. When the RNA was reverse transcribed, random hexamers were used with an input of roughly 0.5 to 1 ug. TCRdb re-called the immunoSEQ multiplex PCR reads through MiXCR, storing one row per CDR3 protein. The sample consists of 150,000 to 200,000 distinct CDR3 sequences, more than 95% of them appearing once. The sample consisted of CD4+ T cells from PBMCs. The origin of the receptors is a human donor with Susac syndrome.

This sequence joins TRBV2 and TRBJ1-2, with TRBD1 matching over 8 bases. The CDR3 runs to 15 residues. Germline trimming cut 6 bases from V and 1 base from J; bases unmatched to any gene: 7. Germline lookup yields CDR1 SNHLY and CDR2 FYNNEI. CDR3 coding DNA: TGTGCCAGCAGCGCGACAGGGGCGAGTAACTATGGCTACACCTTC. It yields the protein CASSATGASNYGYTF. Using reference TRBV2 and TRBJ1-2 for the parts outside the CDR3, the full variable domain is EPEVTQTPSHQVTQMGQEVILRCVPISNHLYFYWYRQILGQKVEFLVSFYNNEISEKSEIFDDQFSVERPDGSNFTLKIRSTKLEDSAMYFCASSATGASNYGYTFGSGTRLTVV.

The chain's CDR3 is CASSLSAFQETQYF. The CDR3 DNA reads TGTGCCAGCAGCTTATCGGCGTTTCAAGAGACCCAGTACTTC. J is TRBJ2-5 and V is TRBV7-9; D remains unclear. CDR3 length equals 14 residues. The V end was cut by 2 bases, the J end by 2 bases, with 9 bases between. CDR1 is SEHNR, CDR2 FQNEAQ, per germline (reference sequence).

The genes are TRBV24-1 and TRBJ2-6; the D is unclear. The CDR3 has 16 amino acids. V was clipped by 3 bases and J by 0 bases, with 8 bases between them. The germline V gene encodes CDR1 KGHDR and CDR2 SFDVKD. CDR3 DNA: TGTGCCACCAGTGATCGTCAGAACTCTGGGGCCAACGTCCTGACTTTC. Amino acids: CATSDRQNSGANVLTF.

This chain's CDR3 is CASSQGLDFNEQFF. The CDR3, as DNA: TGCGCCAGCAGCCAAGGGCTAGACTTCAATGAGCAGTTCTTC. This chain joins TRBV4-1 and TRBJ2-1; unclear D gene. The germline gives CDR1 MGHRA, CDR2 YSYEKL. V dropped 1 base and J dropped 6 bases, with 10 bases sitting between them. The CDR3 sequence is 14 residues long.

This chain links TRBV28 with TRBJ2-7; 12 bases fit TRBD2. Germline values: CDR1 MDHEN, CDR2 SYDVKM. V shed 6 bases, J shed 3 bases, and the junction held 9 bases outside the gene matches. CDR3 length: 16 residues. CDR3 DNA sequence: TGTGCCAGCAGCTCAGGGACGACTAGCGGGGGCTACGAGCAGTACGTC. Its translation: CASSSGTTSGGYEQYV.

In this sample, this clonotype turned up once. The rearrangement links TRBV29-1 to TRBJ2-1; D is unclear. In germline, CDR1 is SQVTM, CDR2 ANQGSEA. V was shortened by 5 bases and J by 5 bases, with 4 bases between the two germline ends. The CDR3 extends over 10 amino acids. The CDR3 region is CSVHNNEQFF. The DNA for the CDR3 is TGCAGCGTTCATAACAATGAGCAGTTCTTC.

The chain joins TRBV19 to TRBJ2-1, with unresolved D. With 3 bases removed from V and 12 bases from J, the gap between germline ends came to 9 bases. Germline V gene data show CDR1 as LNHDA and CDR2 as SQIVND (reference sequence). This CDR3 contains 11 residues. The DNA for the CDR3 is TGTGCCAGTAGTATCGGCATGACGCAGTTCTTC. Encoded protein: CASSIGMTQFF.

This sequence joins TRBV18 and TRBJ1-2; D might be TRBD1 (6 bases). The CDR3 runs to 14 residues. V lost 2 bases and J 4 bases, leaving 11 bases between the germline ends. The germline CDR1 and CDR2 sequences are KGHSH and LQKENI. Here the CDR3 reads CASSPTGSAYGYTF. The CDR3 bases are TGTGCCAGCTCACCAACAGGGAGCGCCTATGGCTACACCTTC.

The chain employs TRBV29-1 and TRBJ1-6; D unclear. The CDR3 has 14 residues. Trimming took 5 bases from V and 8 from J, leaving 16 bases between them. The V gene's germline CDR1 is SQVTM and CDR2 ANQGSEA. CDR3 in DNA: TGCAGCGTTAAAGGGCTTACAGCGGATTCACCCCTCCACTTT. Translating it yields CSVKGLTADSPLHF.

The chain recombines TRBV2 with TRBJ2-5; a possible D gene is TRBD1 (5 bases). Looked up from germline, CDR1 is SNHLY and CDR2 is FYNNEI. The V end lost 4 bases, the J end lost 2 bases, and 8 bases lay between the germline ends. The CDR3 extends over 13 amino acids. The CDR3 region is CASSGNRQETQYF. In DNA form, the CDR3 reads TGTGCCAGCAGTGGCAACAGGCAAGAGACCCAGTACTTC.

CDR3 sequence: CATYSGEQFF. In DNA, the CDR3 is TGTGCCACCTATTCGGGTGAGCAGTTCTTC. The rearrangement joins TRBV6-5 to TRBJ2-1; D ambiguous. Trimming shortened V by 10 bases and J by 9 bases, and 10 bases separated the two germline ends. Germline CDR1 and CDR2: MNHEY and SVGAGI. CDR3 length: 10 amino acids.

This clonotype was recorded only once. This sequence joins TRBV3-1 and TRBJ2-7, with TRBD2 identical over 11 bases. Germline V gene sequence: CDR1 LGHDT, CDR2 YNNKEL (reference sequence). The CDR3 has 15 residues. The V segment lost 4 bases and the J segment 5 bases; nucleotides outside the gene matches: 7. The CDR3 bases are TGTGCCAGCAGCCCCTTAGCGGGAGGGCCCCACGAGCAGTACTTC. Protein sequence: CASSPLAGGPHEQYF.

The chain links TRBV2 to TRBJ2-5, with 11 positions matching TRBD2. The CDR3 is 15 amino acids. The V gene's germline CDR1 is SNHLY and CDR2 FYNNEI. J gave up 4 bases and V 6 bases, and 7 bases lay outside the gene matches. The CDR3 here is CASSATSGTPETQYF. The CDR3 nucleotides read TGTGCCAGCAGCGCGACTAGCGGGACCCCAGAGACCCAGTACTTC.

V and J are TRBV7-2 and TRBJ1-1; TRBD1 matches 11 bases. The germline gives CDR1 SGHTA, CDR2 FQGNSA. This CDR3 contains 15 residues. The V and J ends lost 1 base and 4 bases, in that order; junction bases with no gene match: 2. The CDR3 sequence: CASSLGGTGGTEAFF. The CDR3 bases are TGTGCCAGCAGCTTAGGAGGGACAGGGGGCACTGAAGCTTTCTTT.

V and J are TRBV5-1 and TRBJ2-5; D is undetermined. Deletions cut 4 bases from V and 1 base from J, with 11 bases between. The CDR3 is 14 residues long. CDR1 and CDR2 (germline): SGHRS, YFSETQ. The CDR3 region is CASSAQAAQETQYF. DNA for the CDR3: TGCGCCAGCAGCGCGCAGGCCGCCCAAGAGACCCAGTACTTC.

This chain connects TRBV24-1 to TRBJ1-5, with D tentatively TRBD1 (6 bases). Germline V gene data show CDR1 as KGHDR and CDR2 as SFDVKD. The CDR3 runs 15 residues. V gave up 4 bases and J gave up 6 bases, with 15 bases separating them. CDR3 sequence reads: CATSEGGGAFQPQHF. For the CDR3, the DNA is TGTGCCACCAGTGAAGGAGGGGGGGCGTTTCAGCCCCAGCATTTT.

This sequence joins TRBV7-9 and TRBJ1-5; tentative D call: TRBD1 (5 bases). CDR1 and CDR2 (germline): SEHNR, FQNEAQ (reference sequence). The CDR3 spans 14 residues. Trimming took off 4 bases at V and 0 bases at J, with 7 bases between the two ends. The CDR3 DNA follows: TGTGCCAGCAGCTCCGACAGTAGCAATCAGCCCCAGCATTTT. Its translation is CASSSDSSNQPQHF.

The rearrangement joins TRBV29-1 to TRBJ1-2, with D perhaps TRBD1 (5 bases). Per the germline V gene, CDR1 is SQVTM and CDR2 is ANQGSEA. Between the trimmed V and J ends, which lost 3 bases and 4 bases, there was a span of 9 bases. CDR3 length: 12 residues. CDR3 nucleotides: TGCAGCGTTGAGCAGGGTGGCTATGGCTACACCTTC. It encodes CSVEQGGYGYTF.

The count of this clonotype is one. This chain links TRBV6-2 or TRBV6-3 with TRBJ2-2; D is possibly TRBD1 or TRBD2 (5 bases each). The CDR3 runs to 13 residues. With 6 bases removed from V and 7 bases from J, the gap between germline ends came to 12 bases. Germline CDR1 reads MNHEY; CDR2 reads SVGEGT. CDR3 bases: TGTGCCAGCAGCGACGGGGCGGTCGGGGAGCTGTTTTTT. Protein product: CASSDGAVGELFF.

V and J are TRBV20-1 and TRBJ2-3; D may be TRBD1 (6 bases). The CDR3 has 12 amino acids. Per germline, CDR1 DFQATT and CDR2 SNEGSKA (reference sequence). The CDR3 region is CSPTGYTDTQYF. The CDR3 DNA sequence: TGCAGCCCCACAGGGTACACAGATACGCAGTATTTT.

The chain couples TRBV5-4 to TRBJ2-5; D uncertain. Germline CDR1 is SGHNT and CDR2 is YYREEE (reference sequence). Trimming removed 4 bases at V and 3 bases at J, with 7 bases between. This CDR3 region has 12 residues. DNA of the CDR3: TGTGCCAGCAGCAAAGCGAAAGAGACCCAGTACTTC. It codes for CASSKAKETQYF.

The CDR3 here is CSVRTGNGYTF. DNA for the CDR3: TGCAGCGTGCGTACAGGGAATGGCTACACCTTC. The rearrangement uses TRBV29-1 and TRBJ1-2, with D tentatively TRBD1 (6 bases). The germline V gene has CDR1 SQVTM and CDR2 ANQGSEA. There are 11 residues in the CDR3. Trimming removed 6 bases at V and 6 bases at J, with 11 bases between.

The V and J genes are TRBV7-2 and TRBJ2-2; D gene uncertain. The CDR3 contains 15 residues. The germline V gene has CDR1 SGHTA and CDR2 FQGNSA. Trimming took off 3 bases at V and 1 base at J, with 9 bases between the two ends. The CDR3, as DNA: TGTGCCAGCAGCTTCGAACCGGGGAACACCGGGGAGCTGTTTTTT. Its protein product is CASSFEPGNTGELFF.

V usage is TRBV20-1 and J usage is TRBJ2-7; 8 positions match TRBD2. The CDR3 spans 13 residues. V was pared by 6 bases and J by 5 bases, with 9 bases of the junction left unmatched. Germline V CDR1 and CDR2: DFQATT, SNEGSKA (reference sequence). This chain's CDR3 is CSAIQGLVHEQYF. The CDR3 DNA reads TGCAGTGCAATTCAGGGACTAGTCCACGAGCAGTACTTC.

J is TRBJ1-1 and V is TRBV15, with unresolved D. Germline V gene data show CDR1 as LNHNV and CDR2 as YYDKDF (reference sequence). V lost 0 bases to trimming and J lost 1 base, with 6 bases between them. CDR3 length equals 14 residues. Here the CDR3 DNA reads TGTGCCACCAGCAGAGAGGTAGGGAACACTGAAGCTTTCTTT. This gives the protein CATSREVGNTEAFF.

J is TRBJ2-2 and V is TRBV9; D call uncertain. The CDR3 loop spans 14 amino acids. Trimming pared 3 bases from V and 1 base from J, leaving 7 bases between. The germline gives CDR1 SGDLS, CDR2 YYNGEE. The CDR3 sequence is CASSARGNTGELFF. CDR3 coding DNA: TGTGCCAGCAGCGCCCGCGGGAACACCGGGGAGCTGTTTTTT.

The rearrangement uses TRBV5-1 and TRBJ1-1; D gene ambiguous. The germline V gene has CDR1 SGHRS and CDR2 YFSETQ. This CDR3 has 14 amino acids. V was trimmed by 4 bases and J by 4 bases, leaving 14 bases between them. DNA of the CDR3: TGCGCCAGCAGCCCGATTTCGGGGAGCACTGAAGCTTTCTTT. The encoded protein is CASSPISGSTEAFF.

This rearrangement joins TRBV28 to TRBJ2-7; 8 nucleotides align to TRBD2. This CDR3 comprises 16 residues. Germline-derived CDR1 and CDR2 are MDHEN and SYDVKM. V was clipped by 6 bases and J by 3 bases; unmatched bases: 13. The CDR3 DNA is TGTGCCAGCAGCCTTCCCCGGGAGGGTGTTGGCTACGAGCAGTACTTC. Encoded protein: CASSLPREGVGYEQYF. Full variable domain (missing parts from reference TRBV28 and TRBJ2-7): DVKVTQSSRYLVKRTGEKVFLECVQDMDHENMFWYRQDPGLGLRLIYFSYDVKMKEKGDIPEGYSVSREKKERFSLILESASTNQTSMYLCASSLPREGVGYEQYFGPGTRLTVT.

This sequence joins TRBV27 and TRBJ2-5, with 10 bases lining up with TRBD1. The ends lost 6 bases at V and 4 bases at J; junction bases unmatched: 5. This CDR3 contains 14 residues. Germline V CDR1 and CDR2: MNHEY, SMNVEV (reference sequence). CDR3 coding DNA: TGTGCCAGCAGGGGACAGGGGATGTTAGAGACCCAGTACTTC. This encodes CASRGQGMLETQYF.